One and the same sample provided the 8 T cell receptor beta chains below, sequenced in a study of Graves' ophthalmopathy and Graves' hyperthyroidism. Amplification from RNA transcripts yielded the TCR beta CDR3 regions. Second-round multiplex PCR came after first-round RT-PCR with HTBI primers. TCRdb called the multiplex PCR reads again in MiXCR, with one record for every CDR3 protein. The table records under 200,000 distinct CDR3 sequences, more than 30% of them present only once. Source material: peripheral blood. The source of these receptors is a woman between 40 and 50 years old with Graves' ophthalmopathy.

This clonotype was seen more than once but under ten times. A much bigger clone sits one base away, suggesting this may be a read error. The V and J genes are TRBV6-1 and TRBJ2-7, with 8 bases identical to TRBD1. Germline trimming cut 5 bases from V and 6 bases from J; bases unmatched to any gene: 6. This CDR3 has 13 amino acids. The germline CDR1 and CDR2 sequences are MNHNS and SASEGT. Here the CDR3 DNA reads TGTGCCAGCAGTACCTCAGGGGGCGGCGAGCAGTACTTC. This codes for CASSTSGGGEQYF.

There are many counts of this clonotype. The chain couples TRBV6-5 to TRBJ1-2; 7 nucleotides match TRBD1. CDR1 is MNHEY and CDR2 is SVGAGI in the germline V gene. The V and J ends lost 10 bases and 1 base, in that order; junction bases with no gene match: 9. The CDR3 has 14 residues. CDR3 amino acids: CATHGDRNNYGYTF. The CDR3 DNA is TGTGCCACCCACGGGGACAGAAATAACTATGGCTACACCTTC.

This clonotype was picked up many times. CDR3 DNA: TGTGCCAGCAGTGAACCCAGGGAGCAGTACTTC. Translating it yields CASSEPREQYF. V usage is TRBV2 and J usage is TRBJ2-7; D is ambiguous. The CDR3 contains 11 residues. The germline V and J ends were trimmed by 2 bases and 7 bases, with 6 bases remaining between them. Germline V gives CDR1 SNHLY, CDR2 FYNNEI. The entire variable domain, with the rest obtained from reference TRBV2 and TRBJ2-7, is as follows: EPEVTQTPSHQVTQMGQEVILRCVPISNHLYFYWYRQILGQKVEFLVSFYNNEISEKSEIFDDQFSVERPDGSNFTLKIRSTKLEDSAMYFCASSEPREQYFGPGTRLTVT.

This clonotype has a count of ten or more. This chain connects TRBV20-1 to TRBJ1-5; TRBD1 agrees at 8 bases. Losses at the gene ends were 2 bases for V and 0 bases for J; bases not matched to a gene: 3. CDR3 length equals 15 residues. The V gene's germline CDR1 is DFQATT and CDR2 SNEGSKA (reference sequence). The CDR3 DNA follows: TGCAGTGCTAGATCAACAGGGGGTAGCAATCAGCCCCAGCATTTT. Encoded protein: CSARSTGGSNQPQHF.

This clonotype was observed many times. The chain combines TRBV11-3 with TRBJ1-1; D is ambiguous. V was pared by 4 bases and J by 4 bases, with 10 bases between. This CDR3 has 13 amino acids. The germline V gene encodes CDR1 SGHNT and CDR2 YENEEA. The CDR3 region is CASSSERFTEAFF. The CDR3 DNA reads as TGTGCCAGCAGCTCCGAGAGGTTCACTGAAGCTTTCTTT. Together with reference TRBV11-3 and TRBJ1-1, the CDR3 gives the full variable domain: EAGVVQSPRYKIIEKKQPVAFWCNPISGHNTLYWYLQNLGQGPELLIRYENEEAVDDSQLPKDRFSAERLKGVDSTLKIQPAELGDSAVYLCASSSERFTEAFFGQGTRLTVV.

This clonotype was recorded many times. The rearrangement joins TRBV11-2 to TRBJ2-2; D not resolved. Germline V gene lookup returns CDR1 SGHAT and CDR2 FQNNGV. V was clipped by 3 bases and J by 4 bases, with 6 bases between them. The CDR3 runs 13 residues. The CDR3 bases are TGTGCCAGCAGCTTTGGGCTCACCGGGGAGCTGTTTTTT. Translating gives CASSFGLTGELFF.

This clonotype was detected many times. CDR3 sequence (DNA): TGTGCCAGCAGCGAAGGGGAGGGAGATCAAGAGACCCAGTACTTC. Amino acids: CASSEGEGDQETQYF. V is TRBV9 and J is TRBJ2-5; 7 bases fit TRBD2. Germline values: CDR1 SGDLS, CDR2 YYNGEE. The CDR3 is made up of 15 amino acids. The trim removed 3 bases at V and 2 bases at J, leaving 7 bases unmatched. Using reference TRBV9 and TRBJ2-5 for the parts outside the CDR3, the full variable domain is DSGVTQTPKHLITATGQRVTLRCSPRSGDLSVYWYQQSLDQGLQFLIQYYNGEERAKGNILERFSAQQFPDLHSELNLSSLELGDSALYFCASSEGEGDQETQYFGPGTRLLVL.

V gene TRBV6-1 combines with J gene TRBJ1-5; D possibly corresponds to TRBD1 (6 bases). The CDR3 has 12 amino acids. The V gene lost 2 bases and the J gene lost 10 bases, with 9 bases spanning the gap. Germline lookup yields CDR1 MNHNS and CDR2 SASEGT. CDR3 nucleotides: TGTGCCAGCAGTGAATCGGGGGCTCCCCAGCATTTT. This sequence encodes CASSESGAPQHF.